These 5 T cell receptor beta chains were all obtained from the same sample, sequenced in a study of blood T cell repertoires in COVID-19. TCRdb's table, derived via immunoSEQ multiplex PCR, lists solely in-frame clones and lacks some. This table holds 300,000 to 450,000 clones, around 84% found once. Sample: peripheral blood. These receptors all stem from a human donor in a cohort sampled during active COVID-19.

The chain employs TRBV7-2 and TRBJ1-2; 8 bases line up with TRBD1. The CDR3 runs to 14 residues. In germline, CDR1 is SGHTA, CDR2 FQGNSA. Losses at the gene ends were 5 bases for V and 4 bases for J; bases not matched to a gene: 6. The CDR3: CASSPRTGSYGYTF. For the CDR3, the DNA is TGTGCCAGCAGCCCTCGGACAGGGAGCTATGGCTACACCTTC.

The J gene is TRBJ2-7, the V gene TRBV28, with TRBD1 identical over 11 bases. Germline V gene sequence: CDR1 MDHEN, CDR2 SYDVKM. The V and J ends lost 3 bases and 5 bases, in that order; junction bases with no gene match: 6. The CDR3 covers 15 residues. The CDR3: CASSFIQGQGDEQYF. Written as DNA, the CDR3 is TGTGCCAGCAGTTTTATTCAGGGACAGGGGGACGAGCAGTACTTC.

The chain combines TRBV25-1 with TRBJ2-5; TRBD2 matches at 7 bases. Germline V gives CDR1 MGHDK, CDR2 SYGVNS. After removal of 5 bases from V and 3 bases from J, the junction contained 9 bases not matched to a gene. The CDR3 has 15 residues. CDR3 DNA: TGTGCCAGCAGTCCACCCGGGGAGGGCGAAGAGACCCAGTACTTC. Translating gives CASSPPGEGEETQYF.

The chain links TRBV9 to TRBJ2-3, with D hard to call. With 4 bases removed from V and 2 bases from J, the gap between germline ends came to 8 bases. The CDR3 is 13 amino acids. Germline V gives CDR1 SGDLS, CDR2 YYNGEE. The CDR3 DNA is TGTGCCAGCAGCCCCCTAACCACAGATACGCAGTATTTT. Amino acid sequence: CASSPLTTDTQYF.

This chain joins TRBV11-2 and TRBJ2-7; no clear D. Trimming took 1 base from V and 6 from J, leaving 7 bases between them. Germline V gene data show CDR1 as SGHAT and CDR2 as FQNNGV. This CDR3 is 12 amino acids long. For the CDR3, the DNA is TGTGCCAGCAGCTTAGGAGCATCCGAGCAGTACTTC. It specifies CASSLGASEQYF.